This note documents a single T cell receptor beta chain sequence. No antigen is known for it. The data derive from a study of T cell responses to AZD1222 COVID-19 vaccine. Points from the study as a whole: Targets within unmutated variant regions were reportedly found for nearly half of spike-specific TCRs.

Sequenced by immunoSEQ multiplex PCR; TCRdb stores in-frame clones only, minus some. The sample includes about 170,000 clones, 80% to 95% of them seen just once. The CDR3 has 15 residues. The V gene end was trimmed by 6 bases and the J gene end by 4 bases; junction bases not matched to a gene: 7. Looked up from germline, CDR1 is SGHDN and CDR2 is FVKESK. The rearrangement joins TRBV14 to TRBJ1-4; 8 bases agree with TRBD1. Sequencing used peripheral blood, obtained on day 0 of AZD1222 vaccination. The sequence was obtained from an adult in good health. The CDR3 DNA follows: TGTGCCAGCAGTTCCGGGACAGGTTATAATGAAAAACTGTTTTTT. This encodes CASSSGTGYNEKLFF.